These 11 T cell receptor beta chains share one sample of origin, sequenced in a study of blood T cell repertoires in COVID-19. Only in-frame clones appear in the TCRdb table, and some are missing; sequencing was by immunoSEQ multiplex PCR. This table holds under 300,000 clones, around 90% found once. Sequenced input: PBMCs or T cells enriched from blood (not recorded which). The receptors originated from an older woman in a cohort exposed to, infected with or recovered from COVID-19 (not recorded which).

The chain couples TRBV10-2 to TRBJ2-5; D unclear. Germline CDR1 and CDR2: WSHSY and SAAADI. This CDR3 contains 14 residues. V shed 4 bases and J shed 2 bases, with 11 bases lying between them. CDR3 sequence: CASSVSSPQETQYF. CDR3 sequence (DNA): TGCGCCAGCAGTGTCAGTAGCCCACAAGAGACCCAGTACTTC.

The V call is TRBV18, the J call TRBJ1-3; D possibly corresponds to TRBD1 (6 bases). Germline assignment: CDR1 KGHSH and CDR2 LQKENI. This CDR3 comprises 14 residues. V lost 3 bases, J lost 1 base, and 7 bases lay in between. CDR3 nucleotides: TGTGCCAGCTCACCTGGGACATCTGGAAACACCATATATTTT. It specifies CASSPGTSGNTIYF. Combining the CDR3 with reference TRBV18 and TRBJ1-3 gives the whole variable domain NAGVMQNPRHLVRRRGQEARLRCSPMKGHSHVYWYRQLPEEGLKFMVYLQKENIIDESGMPKERFSAEFPKEGPSILRIQQVVRGDSAAYFCASSPGTSGNTIYFGEGSWLTVV.

This clone was counted only a few times. This rearrangement joins TRBV30 to TRBJ1-1, with unresolved D. Deletions cut 1 base from V and 1 base from J, with 10 bases between. The CDR3 covers 14 residues. From germline, CDR1 is GTSNPN and CDR2 SVGIG (reference sequence). CDR3 region: CAWSGLRKNTEAFF. As DNA, the CDR3 is TGTGCCTGGAGTGGTCTCAGAAAGAACACTGAAGCTTTCTTT. Full variable domain (outside the CDR3, taken from reference TRBV30 and TRBJ1-1): SQTIHQWPATLVQPVGSPLSLECTVEGTSNPNLYWYRQAAGRGLQLLFYSVGIGQISSEVPQNLSASRPQDRQFILSSKKLLLSDSGFYLCAWSGLRKNTEAFFGQGTRLTVV.

This clone occurred once. CDR3 in amino acids: CASSTRGNYGYTF. The CDR3 bases are TGTGCCAGCAGCACCAGGGGCAACTATGGCTACACCTTC. The chain combines TRBV7-2 with TRBJ1-2; D is perhaps TRBD1 (6 bases). Trimming took 5 bases from V and 2 from J, leaving 9 bases between them. CDR1 and CDR2 from the germline V gene are SGHTA and FQGNSA. CDR3 length: 13 residues.

This chain joins TRBV9 and TRBJ2-3, with TRBD1 identical over 8 bases. The CDR3 loop spans 16 amino acids. Per germline, CDR1 SGDLS and CDR2 YYNGEE. V lost 0 bases and J lost 3; bases outside the gene matches: 6. The CDR3 spells CASSVGMTGVTDTQYF. Written as DNA, the CDR3 is TGTGCCAGCAGCGTAGGGATGACAGGGGTGACAGATACGCAGTATTTT.

J is TRBJ1-6 and V is TRBV2, with TRBD1 matching 7 bases. V lost 8 bases, J lost 4 bases, and 2 bases stayed unmatched. CDR3 length: 13 amino acids. CDR1 and CDR2 (germline): SNHLY, FYNNEI. Here the CDR3 DNA reads TGTGCCAGCCAGGGGGGTTATAATTCACCCCTCCACTTT. This translates into CASQGGYNSPLHF.

The chain carries TRBV11-2 and TRBJ2-7; TRBD2 agrees at 8 bases. Germline V gene sequence: CDR1 SGHAT, CDR2 FQNNGV. The V and J ends lost 5 bases and 4 bases, in that order; junction bases with no gene match: 10. The CDR3 is 15 amino acids. Written as DNA, the CDR3 is TGTGCCAGCAGCCTAGGGGCTAGCGGGCTGTACGAGCAGTACTTC. Protein: CASSLGASGLYEQYF.

The chain carries TRBV2 and TRBJ1-1, with TRBD1 matching over 10 bases. Trimming removed 6 bases from V and 4 bases from J; junction bases left unmatched: 5. This CDR3 contains 14 residues. Per germline, CDR1 SNHLY and CDR2 FYNNEI. The CDR3 DNA follows: TGTGCCAGCAGGACGACAGGGGGCGGCACTGAAGCTTTCTTT. Encoded protein: CASRTTGGGTEAFF. The whole variable domain, remainder taken from reference TRBV2 and TRBJ1-1, is EPEVTQTPSHQVTQMGQEVILRCVPISNHLYFYWYRQILGQKVEFLVSFYNNEISEKSEIFDDQFSVERPDGSNFTLKIRSTKLEDSAMYFCASRTTGGGTEAFFGQGTRLTVV.

This clone was seen a handful of times. The chain uses TRBV5-1 and TRBJ1-1, with D maybe TRBD1 (5 bases). The CDR3 runs 13 residues. CDR1 and CDR2 (germline): SGHRS, YFSETQ. Trimming shortened V by 4 bases and J by 0 bases, and 7 bases separated the two germline ends. DNA of the CDR3: TGCGCCAGCAGCCTGGACATGAACACTGAAGCTTTCTTT. Translation: CASSLDMNTEAFF. Together with reference TRBV5-1 and TRBJ1-1, the CDR3 gives the full variable domain: KAGVTQTPRYLIKTRGQQVTLSCSPISGHRSVSWYQQTPGQGLQFLFEYFSETQRNKGNFPGRFSGRQFSNSRSEMNVSTLELGDSALYLCASSLDMNTEAFFGQGTRLTVV.

The chain is built from TRBV11-3 and TRBJ2-5; 7 nucleotides line up with TRBD1. The CDR3 extends over 14 amino acids. Germline lookup yields CDR1 SGHNT and CDR2 YENEEA. Trimming removed 5 bases from V and 5 bases from J; junction bases left unmatched: 8. CDR3 amino acids: CASSITGTAETQYF. In nucleotides, the CDR3 is TGTGCCAGCAGCATCACCGGGACAGCCGAGACCCAGTACTTC. Full variable domain (remainder filled in from reference TRBV11-3 and TRBJ2-5): EAGVVQSPRYKIIEKKQPVAFWCNPISGHNTLYWYLQNLGQGPELLIRYENEEAVDDSQLPKDRFSAERLKGVDSTLKIQPAELGDSAVYLCASSITGTAETQYFGPGTRLLVL.

The chain is built from TRBV28 and TRBJ1-2, with D possibly TRBD1 on 6 matching bases. V was clipped by 2 bases and J by 5 bases, with 18 bases between them. Germline CDR1 is MDHEN and CDR2 is SYDVKM. The CDR3 contains 16 residues. This chain's CDR3 is CASSLIPFRGLYGYTF. The CDR3 nucleotides are TGTGCCAGCAGTTTAATCCCATTCAGGGGATTGTATGGCTACACCTTC.